The clone carrying this T cell receptor beta chain was detected a few times. Antigen specificity is unknown. These data originate in a study of post-analysis software for immune sequencing data. Study-wide findings and caveats: Five or six TRBV segments, TRBV5-6, TRBV5-1 and TRBV20-1 among them, were found more frequent in patients than controls. Clustering by F measure revealed strong co-clustering among samples prepared together in one batch. Normalized Chao1 diversity was significantly reduced in patients versus controls.

CDR3 length: 11 amino acids. Germline values: CDR1 SGHAT, CDR2 FQNNGV. The germline V and J ends were trimmed by 8 bases and 2 bases, with 5 bases remaining between them. Unique molecular identifiers were carried by the TCR beta cDNA libraries. A population of about 1 to 11 million T cells gave rise to 450,000 to 500,000 cDNA molecules. TCRdb redid the calling of the PCR reads with MiXCR, one entry per CDR3 protein. The sample contains fewer than 900,000 distinct CDR3 sequences, about half of which appear only once. The sequence was obtained from a girl between 10 and 17 years old with multiple sclerosis. The source material was blood. The chain has TRBV11-2 and TRBJ2-3, with D unclear. CDR3 protein: CASLSTDTQYF. The CDR3 DNA follows: TGTGCCAGCCTCTCCACAGATACGCAGTATTTT.